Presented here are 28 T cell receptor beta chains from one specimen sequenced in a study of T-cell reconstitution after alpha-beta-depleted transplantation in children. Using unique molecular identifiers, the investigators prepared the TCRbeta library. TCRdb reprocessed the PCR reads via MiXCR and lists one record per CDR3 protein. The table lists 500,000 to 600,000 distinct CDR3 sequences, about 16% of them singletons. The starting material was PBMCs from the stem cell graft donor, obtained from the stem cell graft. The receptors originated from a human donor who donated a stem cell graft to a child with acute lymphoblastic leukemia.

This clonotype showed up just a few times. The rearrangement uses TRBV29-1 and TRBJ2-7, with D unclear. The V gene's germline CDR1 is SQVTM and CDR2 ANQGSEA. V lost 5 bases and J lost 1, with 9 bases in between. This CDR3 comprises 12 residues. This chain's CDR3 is CSVIGVSYEQYF. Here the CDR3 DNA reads TGCAGCGTTATAGGAGTTTCCTACGAGCAGTACTTC.

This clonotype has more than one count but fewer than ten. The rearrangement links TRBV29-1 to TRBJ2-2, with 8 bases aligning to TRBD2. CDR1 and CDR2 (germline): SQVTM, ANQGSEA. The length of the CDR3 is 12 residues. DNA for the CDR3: TGCAGTGCGGGAGGTGGGACCGGGGAGCTGTTTTTT. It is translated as CSAGGGTGELFF.

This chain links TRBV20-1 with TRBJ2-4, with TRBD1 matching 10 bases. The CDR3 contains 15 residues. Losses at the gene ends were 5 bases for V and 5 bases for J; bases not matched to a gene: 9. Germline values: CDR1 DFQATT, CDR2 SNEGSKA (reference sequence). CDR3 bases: TGCAGTGCTCTAAGCCGGGGGACAGGGGAAAACATTCAGTACTTC. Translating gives CSALSRGTGENIQYF.

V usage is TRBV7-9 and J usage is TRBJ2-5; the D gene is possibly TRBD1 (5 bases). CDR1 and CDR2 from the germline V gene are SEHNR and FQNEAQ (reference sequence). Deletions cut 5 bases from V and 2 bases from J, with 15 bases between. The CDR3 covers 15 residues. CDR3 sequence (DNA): TGTGCCAGCAGCCGACTGTCAGGGTATCAAGAGACCCAGTACTTC. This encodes CASSRLSGYQETQYF.

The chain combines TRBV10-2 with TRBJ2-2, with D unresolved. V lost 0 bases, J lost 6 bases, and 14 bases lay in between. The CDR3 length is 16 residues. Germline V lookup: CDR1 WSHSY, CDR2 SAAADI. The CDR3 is CASSESLPNGPGELFF. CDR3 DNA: TGCGCCAGCAGTGAGTCGCTGCCCAATGGGCCCGGGGAGCTGTTTTTT.

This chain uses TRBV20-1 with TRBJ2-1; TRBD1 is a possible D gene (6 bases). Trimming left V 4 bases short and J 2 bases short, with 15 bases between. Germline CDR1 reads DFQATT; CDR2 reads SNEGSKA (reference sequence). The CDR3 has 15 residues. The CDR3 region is CSANSARGTYNEQFF. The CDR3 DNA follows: TGCAGTGCTAACTCAGCTAGGGGGACCTACAATGAGCAGTTCTTC.

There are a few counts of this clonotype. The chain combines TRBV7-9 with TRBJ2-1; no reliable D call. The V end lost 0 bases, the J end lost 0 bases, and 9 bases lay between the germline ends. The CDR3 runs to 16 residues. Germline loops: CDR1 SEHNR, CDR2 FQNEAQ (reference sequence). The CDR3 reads CASSLAVMSSYNEQFF. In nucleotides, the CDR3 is TGTGCCAGCAGCTTAGCGGTGATGAGCTCCTACAATGAGCAGTTCTTC.

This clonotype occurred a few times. The CDR3 protein is CASSFASLTGVRMSGYTF. The CDR3 coding sequence is TGTGCCAGCAGCTTTGCTTCTTTGACAGGGGTTAGAATGAGTGGCTACACCTTC. This chain links TRBV7-2 with TRBJ1-2; 8 nucleotides match TRBD1. This CDR3 spans 18 amino acids. After removal of 3 bases from V and 7 bases from J, the junction contained 19 bases not matched to a gene. Looked up from germline, CDR1 is SGHTA and CDR2 is FQGNSA.

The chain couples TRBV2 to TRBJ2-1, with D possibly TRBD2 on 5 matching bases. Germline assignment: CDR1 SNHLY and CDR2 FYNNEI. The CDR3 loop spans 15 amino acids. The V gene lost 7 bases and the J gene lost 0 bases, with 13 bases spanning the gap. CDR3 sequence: CASIGELSSYNEQFF. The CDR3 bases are TGTGCCAGCATCGGGGAGCTTAGCTCCTACAATGAGCAGTTCTTC.

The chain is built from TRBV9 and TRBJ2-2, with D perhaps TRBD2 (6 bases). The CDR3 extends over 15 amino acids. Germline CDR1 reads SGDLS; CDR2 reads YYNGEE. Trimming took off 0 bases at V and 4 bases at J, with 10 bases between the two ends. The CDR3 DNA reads TGTGCCAGCAGCGTAGTTGACGGGGGCACCGGGGAGCTGTTTTTT. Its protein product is CASSVVDGGTGELFF.

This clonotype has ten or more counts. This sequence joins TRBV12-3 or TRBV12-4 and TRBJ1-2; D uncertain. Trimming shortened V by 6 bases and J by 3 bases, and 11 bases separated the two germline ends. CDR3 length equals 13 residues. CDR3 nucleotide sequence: TGTGCCAGCAGAAGGACGCCGGACTATGGCTACACCTTC. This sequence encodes CASRRTPDYGYTF.

CDR3 protein: CATTDTNTGELFF. As DNA, the CDR3 is TGTGCCACAACTGACACGAACACCGGGGAGCTGTTTTTT. V is TRBV24-1 and J is TRBJ2-2; D is undetermined. Germline CDR1 KGHDR, CDR2 SFDVKD. The CDR3 loop spans 13 amino acids. Deletions cut 10 bases from V and 0 bases from J, with 8 bases between.

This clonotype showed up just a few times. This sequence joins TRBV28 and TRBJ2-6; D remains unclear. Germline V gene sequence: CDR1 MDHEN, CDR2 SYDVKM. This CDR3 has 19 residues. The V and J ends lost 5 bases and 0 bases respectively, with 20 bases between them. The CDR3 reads CASSLTFRNPRSGANVLTF. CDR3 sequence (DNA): TGTGCCAGCAGTCTAACATTTCGTAATCCACGCTCTGGGGCCAACGTCCTGACTTTC.

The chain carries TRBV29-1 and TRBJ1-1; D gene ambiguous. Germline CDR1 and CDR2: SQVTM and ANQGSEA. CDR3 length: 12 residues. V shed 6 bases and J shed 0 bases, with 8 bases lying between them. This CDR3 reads CSVQTMNTEAFF. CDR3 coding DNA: TGCAGCGTCCAGACAATGAACACTGAAGCTTTCTTT.

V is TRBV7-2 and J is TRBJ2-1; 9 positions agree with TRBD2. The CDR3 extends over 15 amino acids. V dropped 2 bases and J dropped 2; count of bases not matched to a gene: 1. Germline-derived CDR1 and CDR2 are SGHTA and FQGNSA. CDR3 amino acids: CASSLPSGAYNEQFF. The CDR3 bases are TGTGCCAGCAGCTTACCTAGCGGGGCCTACAATGAGCAGTTCTTC.

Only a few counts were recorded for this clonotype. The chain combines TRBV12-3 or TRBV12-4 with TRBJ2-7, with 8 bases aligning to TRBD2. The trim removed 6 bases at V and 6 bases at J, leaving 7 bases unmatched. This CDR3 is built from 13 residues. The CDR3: CASRPGGIGEQYF. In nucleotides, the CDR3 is TGTGCCAGCAGGCCGGGAGGGATCGGCGAGCAGTACTTC.

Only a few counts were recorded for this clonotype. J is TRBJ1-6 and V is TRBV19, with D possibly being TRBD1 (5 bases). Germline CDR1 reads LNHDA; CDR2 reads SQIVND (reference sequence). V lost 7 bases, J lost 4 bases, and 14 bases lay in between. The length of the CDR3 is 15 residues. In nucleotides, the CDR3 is TGTGCCAGTACAAACGGGGCTGGATATAATTCACCCCTCCACTTT. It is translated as CASTNGAGYNSPLHF.

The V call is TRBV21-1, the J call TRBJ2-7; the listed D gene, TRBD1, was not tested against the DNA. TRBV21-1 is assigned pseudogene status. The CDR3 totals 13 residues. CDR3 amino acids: CASSEQGIYEQYF. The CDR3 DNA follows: TGTGCCAGCAGTGAACAGGGTATCTACGAGCAGTACTTC.

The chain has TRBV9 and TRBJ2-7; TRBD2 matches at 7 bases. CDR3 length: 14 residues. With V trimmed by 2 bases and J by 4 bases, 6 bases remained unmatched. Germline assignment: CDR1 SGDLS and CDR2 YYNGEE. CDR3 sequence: CASSVSGGLYEQYF. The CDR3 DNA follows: TGTGCCAGCAGCGTTTCGGGGGGTCTTTACGAGCAGTACTTC. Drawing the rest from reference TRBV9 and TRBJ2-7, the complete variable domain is DSGVTQTPKHLITATGQRVTLRCSPRSGDLSVYWYQQSLDQGLQFLIQYYNGEERAKGNILERFSAQQFPDLHSELNLSSLELGDSALYFCASSVSGGLYEQYFGPGTRLTVT.

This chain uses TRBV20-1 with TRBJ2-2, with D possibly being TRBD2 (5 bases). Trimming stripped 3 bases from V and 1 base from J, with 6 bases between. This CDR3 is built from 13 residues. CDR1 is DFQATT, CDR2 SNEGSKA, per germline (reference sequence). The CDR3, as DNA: TGCAGTGCTAGTCGGGAGAACACCGGGGAGCTGTTTTTT. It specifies CSASRENTGELFF.

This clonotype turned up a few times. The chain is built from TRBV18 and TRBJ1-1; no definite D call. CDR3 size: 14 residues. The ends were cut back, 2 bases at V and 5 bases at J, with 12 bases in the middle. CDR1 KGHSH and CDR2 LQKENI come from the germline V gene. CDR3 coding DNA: TGTGCCAGCTCACCAGAACTATGGGGAACTGAAGCTTTCTTT. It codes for CASSPELWGTEAFF.

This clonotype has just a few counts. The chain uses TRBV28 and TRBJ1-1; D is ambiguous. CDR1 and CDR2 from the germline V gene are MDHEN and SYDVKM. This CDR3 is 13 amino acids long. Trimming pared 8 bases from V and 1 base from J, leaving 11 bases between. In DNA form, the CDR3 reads TGTGCCAGCTTGGTAAAGTCGAACACTGAAGCTTTCTTT. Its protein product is CASLVKSNTEAFF.

The CDR3 DNA reads as TGTGCCAGCAGTGCCCCCGGGACTAGCAATGAGCAGTTCTTC. It is translated as CASSAPGTSNEQFF. This chain connects TRBV12-3 or TRBV12-4 to TRBJ2-1; 8 bases fit TRBD2. The CDR3 is 14 residues long. V shed 5 bases, J shed 6 bases, and the junction held 6 bases outside the gene matches.

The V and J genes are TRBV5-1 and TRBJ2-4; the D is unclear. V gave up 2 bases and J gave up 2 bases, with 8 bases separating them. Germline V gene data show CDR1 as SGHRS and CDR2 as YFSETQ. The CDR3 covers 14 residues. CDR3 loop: CASSLLLTKNIQYF. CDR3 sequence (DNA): TGCGCCAGCAGCTTACTTCTCACCAAAAACATTCAGTACTTC.

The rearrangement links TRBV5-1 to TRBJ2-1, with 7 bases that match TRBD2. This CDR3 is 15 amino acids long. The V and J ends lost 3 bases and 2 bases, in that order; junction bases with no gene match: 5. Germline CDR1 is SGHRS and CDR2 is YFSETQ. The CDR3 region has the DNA TGCGCCAGCAGCTCGGGGAGCGGGACCTACAATGAGCAGTTCTTC. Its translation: CASSSGSGTYNEQFF.

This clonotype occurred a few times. The chain's CDR3 is CASSDWGELETQYF. In DNA, the CDR3 is TGTGCCAGCAGTGATTGGGGTGAATTAGAGACCCAGTACTTC. The chain combines TRBV6-1 with TRBJ2-5; D not certain. Trimming pared 3 bases from V and 4 bases from J, leaving 12 bases between. Germline V gene lookup returns CDR1 MNHNS and CDR2 SASEGT. The CDR3 loop spans 14 amino acids.

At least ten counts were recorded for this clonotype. The CDR3 here is CASSPRQAMNTEAFF. In DNA, the CDR3 is TGTGCCAGCAGTCCCAGACAGGCCATGAACACTGAAGCTTTCTTT. This chain uses TRBV27 with TRBJ1-1; weak D call: TRBD1 (6 bases). With 5 bases removed from V and 0 bases from J, the gap between germline ends came to 13 bases. Per germline, CDR1 MNHEY and CDR2 SMNVEV (reference sequence). The CDR3 totals 15 residues.

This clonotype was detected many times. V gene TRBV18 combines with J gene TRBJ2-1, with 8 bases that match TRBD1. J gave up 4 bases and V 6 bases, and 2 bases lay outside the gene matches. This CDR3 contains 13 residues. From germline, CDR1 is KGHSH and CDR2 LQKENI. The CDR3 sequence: CASSRQGYNEQFF. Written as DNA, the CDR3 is TGTGCCAGCTCCCGACAGGGGTACAATGAGCAGTTCTTC.